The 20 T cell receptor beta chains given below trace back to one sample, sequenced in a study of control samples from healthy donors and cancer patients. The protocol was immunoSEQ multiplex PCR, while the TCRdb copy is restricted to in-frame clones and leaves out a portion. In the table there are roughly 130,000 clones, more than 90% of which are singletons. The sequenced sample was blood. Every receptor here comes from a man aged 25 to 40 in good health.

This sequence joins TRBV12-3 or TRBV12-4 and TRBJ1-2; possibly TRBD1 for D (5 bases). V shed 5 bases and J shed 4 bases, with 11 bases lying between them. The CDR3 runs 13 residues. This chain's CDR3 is CASSHGGSYGYTF. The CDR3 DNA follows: TGTGCCAGCAGTCACGGGGGGTCCTATGGCTACACCTTC.

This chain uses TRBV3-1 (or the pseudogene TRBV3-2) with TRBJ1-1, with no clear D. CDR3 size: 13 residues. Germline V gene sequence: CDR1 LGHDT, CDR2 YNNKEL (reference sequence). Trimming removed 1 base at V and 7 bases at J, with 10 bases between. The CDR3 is CASSQGKPGEAFF. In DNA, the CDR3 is TGTGCCAGCAGCCAAGGGAAGCCCGGTGAAGCTTTCTTT.

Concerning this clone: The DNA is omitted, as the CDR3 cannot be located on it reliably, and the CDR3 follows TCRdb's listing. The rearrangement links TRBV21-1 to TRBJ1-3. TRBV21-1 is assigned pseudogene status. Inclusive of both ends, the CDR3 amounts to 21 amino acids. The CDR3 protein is CASSRPNRDLLRVASGNTIYF.

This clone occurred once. For the CDR3, the DNA is TGTGCCAGCAGTGAGTCCTGGTACGGGAGCACAGATACGCAGTATTTT. Residues: CASSESWYGSTDTQYF. V gene TRBV2 combines with J gene TRBJ2-3, with D hard to call. Germline lookup yields CDR1 SNHLY and CDR2 FYNNEI. V lost 3 bases to trimming and J lost 0 bases, with 13 bases between them. The CDR3 covers 16 residues.

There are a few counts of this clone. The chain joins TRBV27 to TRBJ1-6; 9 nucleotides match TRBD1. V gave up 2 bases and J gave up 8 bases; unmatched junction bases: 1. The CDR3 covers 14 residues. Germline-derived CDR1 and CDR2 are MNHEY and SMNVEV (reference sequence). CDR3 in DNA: TGTGCCAGCAGTTTAGGGACAGGGTATTCACCCCTCCACTTT. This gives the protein CASSLGTGYSPLHF.

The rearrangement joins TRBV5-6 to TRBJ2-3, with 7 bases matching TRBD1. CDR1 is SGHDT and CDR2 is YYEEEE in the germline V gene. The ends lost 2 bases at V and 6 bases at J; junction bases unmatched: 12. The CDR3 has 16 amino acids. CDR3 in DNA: TGTGCCAGCAGCTTAGGACAGGAAGGTATTAGGGATACGCAGTATTTT. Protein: CASSLGQEGIRDTQYF.

CDR3 residues: CAWSVLPLDRGSGNTIYF. The CDR3 region has the DNA TGTGCCTGGAGTGTACTACCCCTCGACAGGGGTTCTGGAAACACCATATATTTT. The rearrangement links TRBV30 to TRBJ1-3; 8 nucleotides agree with TRBD1. The CDR3 is made up of 18 amino acids. CDR1 is GTSNPN and CDR2 is SVGIG in the germline V gene (reference sequence). The ends lost 0 bases at V and 1 base at J; junction bases unmatched: 11. Using reference TRBV30 and TRBJ1-3 for the parts outside the CDR3, the full variable domain is SQTIHQWPATLVQPVGSPLSLECTVEGTSNPNLYWYRQAAGRGLQLLFYSVGIGQISSEVPQNLSASRPQDRQFILSSKKLLLSDSGFYLCAWSVLPLDRGSGNTIYFGEGSWLTVV.

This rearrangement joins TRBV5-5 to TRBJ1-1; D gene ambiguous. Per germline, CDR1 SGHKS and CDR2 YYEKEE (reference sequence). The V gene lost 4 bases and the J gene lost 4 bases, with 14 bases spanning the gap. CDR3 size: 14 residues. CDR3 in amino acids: CASSPVARATEAFF. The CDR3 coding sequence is TGTGCCAGCAGCCCGGTAGCTCGGGCCACTGAAGCTTTCTTT.

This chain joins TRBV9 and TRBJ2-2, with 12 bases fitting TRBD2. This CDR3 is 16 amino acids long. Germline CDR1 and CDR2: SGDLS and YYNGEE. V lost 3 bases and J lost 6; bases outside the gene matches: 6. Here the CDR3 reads CASSASGRAYPGELFF. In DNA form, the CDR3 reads TGTGCCAGCAGCGCTAGCGGGAGGGCCTACCCCGGGGAGCTGTTTTTT.

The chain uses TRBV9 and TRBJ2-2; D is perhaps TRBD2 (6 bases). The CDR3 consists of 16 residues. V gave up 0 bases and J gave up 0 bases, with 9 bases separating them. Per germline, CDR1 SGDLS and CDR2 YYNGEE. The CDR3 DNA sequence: TGTGCCAGCAGCGTAGCCGGGAGTACGAACACCGGGGAGCTGTTTTTT. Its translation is CASSVAGSTNTGELFF.

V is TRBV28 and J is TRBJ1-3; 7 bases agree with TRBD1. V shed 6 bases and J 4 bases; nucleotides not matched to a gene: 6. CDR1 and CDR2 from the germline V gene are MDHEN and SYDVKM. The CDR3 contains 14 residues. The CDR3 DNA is TGTGCCAGCAGCTTGACAGGGTCAGGAAACACCATATATTTT. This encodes CASSLTGSGNTIYF.

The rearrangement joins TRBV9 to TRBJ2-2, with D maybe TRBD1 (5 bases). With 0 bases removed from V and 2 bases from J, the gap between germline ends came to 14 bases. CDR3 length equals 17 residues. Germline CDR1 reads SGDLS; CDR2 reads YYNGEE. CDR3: CASSVDRQQANTGELFF. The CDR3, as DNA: TGTGCCAGCAGCGTAGATCGGCAACAGGCCAACACCGGGGAGCTGTTTTTT.

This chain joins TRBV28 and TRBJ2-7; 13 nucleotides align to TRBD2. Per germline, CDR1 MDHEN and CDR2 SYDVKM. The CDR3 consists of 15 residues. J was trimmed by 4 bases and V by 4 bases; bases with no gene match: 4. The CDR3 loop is CASSSRTSGSYEQYF. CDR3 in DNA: TGTGCCAGCAGTTCCCGGACTAGCGGGAGTTACGAGCAGTACTTC.

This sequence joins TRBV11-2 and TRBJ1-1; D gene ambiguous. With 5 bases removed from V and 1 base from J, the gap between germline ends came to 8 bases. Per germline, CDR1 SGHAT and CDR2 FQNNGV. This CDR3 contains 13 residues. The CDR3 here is CASSTVSNTEAFF. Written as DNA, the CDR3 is TGTGCCAGCAGCACCGTTTCGAACACTGAAGCTTTCTTT.

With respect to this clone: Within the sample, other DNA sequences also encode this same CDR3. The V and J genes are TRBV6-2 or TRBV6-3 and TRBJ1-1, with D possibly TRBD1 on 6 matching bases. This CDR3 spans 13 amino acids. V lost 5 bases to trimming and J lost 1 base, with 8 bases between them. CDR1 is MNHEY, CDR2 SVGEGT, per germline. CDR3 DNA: TGTGCCAGCAGTAGGACAGAGAACACTGAAGCTTTCTTT. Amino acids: CASSRTENTEAFF.

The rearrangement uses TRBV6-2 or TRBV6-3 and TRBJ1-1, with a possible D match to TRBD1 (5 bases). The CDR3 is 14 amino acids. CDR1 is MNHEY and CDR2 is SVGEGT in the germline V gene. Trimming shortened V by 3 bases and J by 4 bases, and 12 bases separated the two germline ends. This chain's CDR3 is CASSYFGTSTEAFF. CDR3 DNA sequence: TGTGCCAGCAGTTATTTCGGGACCTCCACTGAAGCTTTCTTT.

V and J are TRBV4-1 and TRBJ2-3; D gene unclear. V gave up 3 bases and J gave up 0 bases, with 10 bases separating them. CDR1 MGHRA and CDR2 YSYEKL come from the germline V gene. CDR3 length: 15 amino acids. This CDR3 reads CASSQGFLSTDTQYF. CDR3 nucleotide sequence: TGCGCCAGCAGCCAGGGATTCTTAAGCACAGATACGCAGTATTTT.

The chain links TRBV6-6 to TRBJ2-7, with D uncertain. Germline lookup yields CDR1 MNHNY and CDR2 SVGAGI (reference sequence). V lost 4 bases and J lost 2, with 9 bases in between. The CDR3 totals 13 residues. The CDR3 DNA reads TGTGCCAGCAGTTGGCAGGAAGCCTACGAGCAGTACTTC. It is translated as CASSWQEAYEQYF.

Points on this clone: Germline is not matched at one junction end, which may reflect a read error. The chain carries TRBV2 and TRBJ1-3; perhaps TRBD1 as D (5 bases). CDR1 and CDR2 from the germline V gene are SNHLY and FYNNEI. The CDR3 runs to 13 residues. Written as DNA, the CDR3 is TGTGCCAGCAGTGACAGGGCTGGGAACACCATATATTTT. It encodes CASSDRAGNTIYF.

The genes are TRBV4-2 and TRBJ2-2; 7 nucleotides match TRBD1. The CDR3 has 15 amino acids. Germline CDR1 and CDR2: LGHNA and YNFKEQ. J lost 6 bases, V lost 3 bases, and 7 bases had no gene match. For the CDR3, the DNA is TGTGCCAGCAGCCAGACAGGGAATGGTGCCGGGGAGCTGTTTTTT. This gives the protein CASSQTGNGAGELFF.